Each of the 25 T cell receptor beta chains below was sequenced from the same sample in a study of graft-versus-host responses after intestinal transplantation. For these TCRs, the target antigens are not known. Produced via immunoSEQ multiplex PCR; TCRdb's table is partial and in-frame only. The sample has 80,000 to 100,000 clones, about 88% seen once; the top ten hold approximately 0.35%. The material was unstimulated CD4+ T cells sorted from spleen or lymph node cells, obtained before intestinal transplant. The receptors were gathered from a human donor who received an intestinal transplant.

This CDR3 reads CASSPGLLVNTGELFF. The CDR3 DNA reads as TGTGCCAGCAGCCCGGGACTCCTTGTTAACACCGGGGAGCTGTTTTTT. The V gene is TRBV9, the J gene TRBJ2-2; perhaps TRBD2 as D (6 bases). This CDR3 has 16 amino acids. Trimming left V 4 bases short and J 2 bases short, with 15 bases between. Per the germline V gene, CDR1 is SGDLS and CDR2 is YYNGEE. The entire variable domain, with the rest obtained from reference TRBV9 and TRBJ2-2, is as follows: DSGVTQTPKHLITATGQRVTLRCSPRSGDLSVYWYQQSLDQGLQFLIQYYNGEERAKGNILERFSAQQFPDLHSELNLSSLELGDSALYFCASSPGLLVNTGELFFGEGSRLTVL.

The rearrangement uses TRBV7-2 and TRBJ2-5, with D possibly being TRBD2 (6 bases). The ends were cut back, 3 bases at V and 4 bases at J, with 9 bases in the middle. The CDR3 has 13 residues. Germline V gene lookup returns CDR1 SGHTA and CDR2 FQGNSA. CDR3 DNA sequence: TGTGCCAGCAGCTTGATGCGGGGAGAGACCCAGTACTTC. Encoded protein: CASSLMRGETQYF.

This chain joins TRBV28 and TRBJ1-5; TRBD1 agrees at 9 bases. CDR3 length equals 15 residues. Germline CDR1 and CDR2: MDHEN and SYDVKM. V was clipped by 2 bases and J by 7 bases; unmatched bases: 6. The DNA of the CDR3 is TGTGCCAGCAGTTTAAGGGGACAGGGAAAGCAGCCCCAGCATTTT. This translates into CASSLRGQGKQPQHF.

This chain joins TRBV15 and TRBJ2-3, with a tentative D call TRBD2 (5 bases). The germline CDR1 and CDR2 sequences are LNHNV and YYDKDF (reference sequence). The ends were cut back, 4 bases at V and 1 base at J, with 15 bases in the middle. The CDR3 totals 16 residues. Here the CDR3 reads CATSIRGFTGTDTQYF. The DNA for the CDR3 is TGTGCCACCAGCATTCGGGGATTCACAGGCACAGATACGCAGTATTTT.

This chain connects TRBV30 to TRBJ1-4; 7 nucleotides agree with TRBD1. The junction had 6 bases not matched to a gene; V was cut back by 3 bases and J by 8 bases. The germline gives CDR1 GTSNPN, CDR2 SVGIG (reference sequence). This CDR3 is built from 13 residues. CDR3 region: CAWSPGTVEKLFF. The CDR3 nucleotides read TGTGCCTGGAGCCCCGGGACAGTAGAAAAACTGTTTTTT. Combining the CDR3 with reference TRBV30 and TRBJ1-4 gives the whole variable domain SQTIHQWPATLVQPVGSPLSLECTVEGTSNPNLYWYRQAAGRGLQLLFYSVGIGQISSEVPQNLSASRPQDRQFILSSKKLLLSDSGFYLCAWSPGTVEKLFFGSGTQLSVL.

The V call is TRBV28, the J call TRBJ2-7, with TRBD2 as a possible D gene (6 bases). CDR1 and CDR2 from the germline V gene are MDHEN and SYDVKM. The length of the CDR3 is 13 residues. V dropped 8 bases and J dropped 2 bases, with 13 bases sitting between them. This CDR3 reads CASRGLLPYEQYF. The CDR3 DNA reads TGTGCCAGCCGGGGACTCCTACCCTACGAGCAGTACTTC.

The chain combines TRBV28 with TRBJ2-7; 10 bases are shared with TRBD2. The V gene's germline CDR1 is MDHEN and CDR2 SYDVKM. The trim removed 6 bases at V and 3 bases at J, leaving 2 bases unmatched. The CDR3 sequence is 13 residues long. For the CDR3, the DNA is TGTGCCAGCAGACTAGCGGGACTCTACGAGCAGTACTTC. Protein product: CASRLAGLYEQYF.

This clone was observed a single time. This rearrangement joins TRBV5-1 to TRBJ1-5; D call uncertain. The CDR3 consists of 14 residues. Germline CDR1 reads SGHRS; CDR2 reads YFSETQ. Trimming pared 4 bases from V and 5 bases from J, leaving 13 bases between. CDR3 protein: CASSPDGRDQPQHF. The CDR3 DNA reads TGCGCCAGCAGCCCCGATGGGAGGGATCAGCCCCAGCATTTT.

This chain connects TRBV19 to TRBJ2-7, with D maybe TRBD1 (5 bases). CDR1 LNHDA and CDR2 SQIVND come from the germline V gene (reference sequence). Between the trimmed V and J ends, which lost 5 bases and 0 bases, there was a span of 11 bases. This CDR3 spans 14 amino acids. CDR3 coding DNA: TGTGCCAGTAGTGTGACAGTTAACTCCTACGAGCAGTACTTC. This gives the protein CASSVTVNSYEQYF.

To note about this clone: The sample carries other DNA sequences with the same CDR3. The chain combines TRBV4-2 with TRBJ1-1; D is unresolved. With 0 bases removed from V and 2 bases from J, the gap between germline ends came to 7 bases. The CDR3 sequence is 14 residues long. The germline V gene has CDR1 LGHNA and CDR2 YNFKEQ. The CDR3 spells CASSQDRGNTEAFF. The DNA of the CDR3 is TGTGCCAGCAGCCAAGATCGCGGTAACACTGAAGCTTTCTTT.

This clone was detected once. The chain recombines TRBV28 with TRBJ2-3; TRBD2 aligns across 10 bases. V shed 4 bases, J shed 0 bases, and the junction held 7 bases outside the gene matches. This CDR3 spans 17 amino acids. From germline, CDR1 is MDHEN and CDR2 SYDVKM. The CDR3 bases are TGTGCCAGCAGTTCACTAGCGGGATTAACTAGCACAGATACGCAGTATTTT. The encoded protein is CASSSLAGLTSTDTQYF.

V usage is TRBV19 and J usage is TRBJ2-7, with 8 bases fitting TRBD1. In germline, CDR1 is LNHDA, CDR2 SQIVND (reference sequence). V gave up 7 bases and J gave up 3 bases; unmatched junction bases: 5. This CDR3 is 13 amino acids long. This chain's CDR3 is CASKDRAGYEQYF. CDR3 in DNA: TGTGCCAGTAAGGACAGGGCTGGCTACGAGCAGTACTTC.

This rearrangement joins TRBV5-4 to TRBJ2-7, with D tentatively TRBD1 (5 bases). The germline V gene has CDR1 SGHNT and CDR2 YYREEE (reference sequence). This CDR3 is 14 amino acids long. V gave up 0 bases and J gave up 0 bases, with 7 bases separating them. CDR3 coding DNA: TGTGCCAGCAGCTTGGCAGGGTACTCCTACGAGCAGTACTTC. This sequence encodes CASSLAGYSYEQYF.

V is TRBV30 and J is TRBJ1-6; D is unresolved. Deletions cut 3 bases from V and 8 bases from J, with 11 bases between. The CDR3 is 13 amino acids. Per germline, CDR1 GTSNPN and CDR2 SVGIG (reference sequence). This chain's CDR3 is CAWRDGEHSPLHF. CDR3 nucleotides: TGTGCCTGGAGGGACGGGGAACATTCACCCCTCCACTTT.

The V gene is TRBV29-1, the J gene TRBJ2-1; 8 bases map to TRBD1. This CDR3 has 13 amino acids. The trim removed 4 bases at V and 10 bases at J, leaving 9 bases unmatched. Germline V gene lookup returns CDR1 SQVTM and CDR2 ANQGSEA. Here the CDR3 DNA reads TGCAGCGTTGGCGGACAGGGAGGCGGCGAGCAGTTCTTC. This gives the protein CSVGGQGGGEQFF.

This chain joins TRBV6-5 and TRBJ1-5; no definite D call. The CDR3 length is 14 residues. Germline assignment: CDR1 MNHEY and CDR2 SVGAGI. Trimming took 2 bases from V and 1 from J, leaving 6 bases between them. CDR3 DNA: TGTGCCAGCAGTTACGGGCCGAGCAATCAGCCCCAGCATTTT. It encodes CASSYGPSNQPQHF.

V gene TRBV6-1 combines with J gene TRBJ1-5; D call uncertain. The CDR3 has 14 residues. Germline V lookup: CDR1 MNHNS, CDR2 SASEGT. The germline V and J ends were trimmed by 3 bases and 5 bases, with 11 bases remaining between them. This chain's CDR3 is CASSERAYYQPQHF. The CDR3 DNA reads as TGTGCCAGCAGTGAGAGGGCGTACTATCAGCCCCAGCATTTT.

This chain links TRBV7-2 with TRBJ2-7; possibly TRBD2 for D (5 bases). The V gene lost 3 bases and the J gene lost 1 base, with 10 bases spanning the gap. Germline V gives CDR1 SGHTA, CDR2 FQGNSA. The CDR3 contains 14 residues. The CDR3 loop is CASSFPGRSYEQYF. The CDR3 DNA reads as TGTGCCAGCAGCTTCCCGGGGAGATCCTACGAGCAGTACTTC. Filled out from reference TRBV7-2 and TRBJ2-7, the complete variable domain reads GAGVSQSPSNKVTEKGKDVELRCDPISGHTALYWYRQSLGQGLEFLIYFQGNSAPDKSGLPSDRFSAERTGGSVSTLTIQRTQQEDSAVYLCASSFPGRSYEQYFGPGTRLTVT.

V usage is TRBV6-5 and J usage is TRBJ1-1; the D gene is possibly TRBD1 (6 bases). Between the trimmed V and J ends, which lost 7 bases and 2 bases, there was a span of 11 bases. CDR1 is MNHEY and CDR2 is SVGAGI in the germline V gene. This CDR3 comprises 13 residues. The CDR3 loop reads CASMRGKNTEAFF. In DNA form, the CDR3 reads TGTGCCAGCATGAGGGGGAAAAACACTGAAGCTTTCTTT.

The chain has TRBV28 and TRBJ1-5; possibly TRBD1 for D (5 bases). CDR3 length: 15 residues. V was clipped by 4 bases and J by 0 bases, with 10 bases between them. Germline V gives CDR1 MDHEN, CDR2 SYDVKM. The CDR3 reads CASSSGTLSNQPQHF. CDR3 coding DNA: TGTGCCAGCAGTTCCGGGACTCTTAGCAATCAGCCCCAGCATTTT. The full variable domain, with the rest looked up from reference TRBV28 and TRBJ1-5, is DVKVTQSSRYLVKRTGEKVFLECVQDMDHENMFWYRQDPGLGLRLIYFSYDVKMKEKGDIPEGYSVSREKKERFSLILESASTNQTSMYLCASSSGTLSNQPQHFGDGTRLSIL.

This sequence joins TRBV16 and TRBJ1-1; possible D gene TRBD1, 5 bases. Trimming took 0 bases from V and 4 from J, leaving 9 bases between them. The length of the CDR3 is 14 residues. CDR1 and CDR2 (germline): KGHSY, FQNENV. CDR3 nucleotides: TGTGCCAGCAGCCAATCCCACAGGACCACTGAAGCTTTCTTT. Its translation: CASSQSHRTTEAFF.

This clone showed up just a few times. The chain joins TRBV6-1 to TRBJ2-7; perhaps TRBD1 as D (5 bases). V lost 4 bases and J 2 bases, leaving 18 bases between the germline ends. Looked up from germline, CDR1 is MNHNS and CDR2 is SASEGT. The CDR3 is 16 residues long. CDR3 protein: CASSVIRVTSPYEQYF. The CDR3 nucleotides are TGTGCCAGCAGTGTTATCAGGGTGACATCGCCCTACGAGCAGTACTTC.

The chain links TRBV9 to TRBJ2-3; the D gene is possibly TRBD1 (5 bases). The CDR3 extends over 14 amino acids. Trimming removed 0 bases from V and 5 bases from J, with 10 bases in between. CDR1 and CDR2 from the germline V gene are SGDLS and YYNGEE. Here the CDR3 reads CASSVARVGDTQYF. DNA for the CDR3: TGTGCCAGCAGCGTAGCCAGGGTGGGAGATACGCAGTATTTT.

V usage is TRBV28 and J usage is TRBJ2-6; D is possibly TRBD1 (5 bases). Germline-derived CDR1 and CDR2 are MDHEN and SYDVKM. The CDR3 contains 13 residues. Between the trimmed V and J ends, which lost 6 bases and 10 bases, there was a span of 13 bases. In DNA, the CDR3 is TGTGCCAGCAGAAAAGGGGAATTAAACGTCCTGACTTTC. Encoded protein: CASRKGELNVLTF.

Regarding this clone: Germline is not matched at one junction end, which may reflect a read error. The genes are TRBV6-1 and TRBJ1-2, with D tentatively TRBD1 (5 bases). Germline CDR1 MNHNS, CDR2 SASEGT. This CDR3 contains 19 residues. The DNA for the CDR3 is TGTGCCAGCAGCGAAGCCTCCCCCTCAAGGGGCCCCTTTAACTATGGCTACACCTTC. Protein sequence: CASSEASPSRGPFNYGYTF.